This passage covers 4 T cell receptor beta chains from one sample sequenced in a study of PD-1 blockade in classical Hodgkin lymphoma. The sample's time point: newly diagnosed, previously untreated cHL patient sample. Some clones are missing from TCRdb's copy, which holds only in-frame ones; the method was immunoSEQ multiplex PCR. The sample includes 70,000 or so clones, approximately 93% seen only once; the top ten take roughly 2.6%. Sample: peripheral blood mononuclear cells (PBMCs). Receptors were obtained from a human donor with classical Hodgkin lymphoma.

The chain is built from TRBV19 and TRBJ2-5, with 9 positions matching TRBD2. J lost 4 bases, V lost 0 bases, and 9 bases had no gene match. Germline assignment: CDR1 LNHDA and CDR2 SQIVND (reference sequence). CDR3 length equals 17 residues. The CDR3 here is CASSIEGLATSRETQYF. CDR3 DNA sequence: TGTGCCAGTAGTATAGAGGGACTAGCCACTTCCCGAGAGACCCAGTACTTC.

The rearrangement joins TRBV11-2 to TRBJ1-2, with D uncertain. CDR1 and CDR2 from the germline V gene are SGHAT and FQNNGV. This CDR3 region has 13 residues. Trimming took off 5 bases at V and 4 bases at J, with 11 bases between the two ends. The CDR3 here is CASSPSPVYGYTF. CDR3 nucleotide sequence: TGTGCCAGCAGCCCATCCCCGGTCTATGGCTACACCTTC.

This clone has a single count. Its ends do not fully match the called genes, so a read error is possible. CDR3 sequence reads: CASSRQTGTHEKLFF. CDR3 bases: TGTGCCAGCAGCCGACAGACAGGAACTCATGAAAAACTGTTTTTT. The V call is TRBV5-4, the J call TRBJ1-4, with D tentatively TRBD1 (6 bases). Germline CDR1 is SGHNT and CDR2 is YYREEE (reference sequence). The CDR3 is made up of 15 amino acids.

J is TRBJ2-2 and V is TRBV6-5; tentative D call: TRBD1 (6 bases). CDR1 and CDR2 (germline): MNHEY, SVGAGI. V lost 5 bases and J 4 bases, leaving 8 bases between the germline ends. The CDR3 extends over 13 amino acids. This CDR3 is CASSVQGTGELFF. The CDR3 bases are TGTGCCAGCAGTGTACAGGGCACCGGGGAGCTGTTTTTT.